This passage covers 8 T cell receptor beta chains from one sample sequenced in a study of response to subunit inactivated influenza vaccine. TCRdb used MiXCR to reprocess the RT-PCR reads, holding one entry per CDR3 protein. The sample lists about 480,000 distinct CDR3 sequences, 10% to 15% seen once, with 10% to 15% in the top ten. Sequencing was performed on PBMCs from blood, taken 40 to 50 days after vaccination. Every receptor here comes from a man between 50 and 59 years old who received an inactivated influenza vaccine.

The sample holds a few counts of this clonotype. The chain combines TRBV5-1 with TRBJ2-1; 9 bases agree with TRBD1. The CDR3 consists of 15 residues. Germline CDR1 reads SGHRS; CDR2 reads YFSETQ. V lost 4 bases, J lost 9 bases, and 11 bases stayed unmatched. Written as DNA, the CDR3 is TGCGCCAGCAGCGCGTTAGGGGACAGGGTTACTGAGCAGTTCTTC. Protein sequence: CASSALGDRVTEQFF.

The V and J genes are TRBV20-1 and TRBJ2-2, with D possibly being TRBD1 (5 bases). V was pared by 6 bases and J by 2 bases, with 16 bases between. The germline CDR1 and CDR2 sequences are DFQATT and SNEGSKA (reference sequence). The CDR3 is 15 amino acids. Written as DNA, the CDR3 is TGCAGTGCCCGAATTGCCGACAGAAACACCGGGGAGCTGTTTTTT. Its protein is CSARIADRNTGELFF.

This clonotype showed up just a few times. The V and J genes are TRBV2 and TRBJ2-5; possibly TRBD2 for D (5 bases). Germline CDR1 SNHLY, CDR2 FYNNEI. Trimming removed 4 bases at V and 2 bases at J, with 11 bases between. This CDR3 spans 14 amino acids. In DNA form, the CDR3 reads TGTGCCAGCAGTGGAGACTACCTACAAGAGACCCAGTACTTC. It specifies CASSGDYLQETQYF.

This clonotype has just a few counts. This chain uses TRBV29-1 with TRBJ2-1; unclear D gene. V lost 4 bases and J lost 7, with 14 bases in between. The CDR3 extends over 13 amino acids. The germline gives CDR1 SQVTM, CDR2 ANQGSEA. The CDR3 DNA reads TGCAGCGTTGGGCTCCGTAATGGTAATGAGCAGTTCTTC. This translates into CSVGLRNGNEQFF.

The rearrangement joins TRBV19 to TRBJ1-2, with a weak D call TRBD1 (6 bases). V was cut by 0 bases and J by 6 bases, with 11 bases left in between. The CDR3 contains 14 residues. Germline V CDR1 and CDR2: LNHDA, SQIVND (reference sequence). The CDR3 DNA reads as TGTGCCAGTAGTATAGATCTGGGGGCGAATGGCTACACCTTC. As protein: CASSIDLGANGYTF.

The chain employs TRBV18 and TRBJ2-4; D could derive from TRBD1 or TRBD2 (6 bases each). The ends were cut back, 4 bases at V and 6 bases at J, with 16 bases in the middle. The CDR3 has 15 amino acids. Germline V gene sequence: CDR1 KGHSH, CDR2 LQKENI. In DNA, the CDR3 is TGTGCCAGCTCACTGAGGGGGACTGGCATAAACATTCAGTACTTC. Amino acids: CASSLRGTGINIQYF. Complete variable domain (other parts from reference TRBV18 and TRBJ2-4): NAGVMQNPRHLVRRRGQEARLRCSPMKGHSHVYWYRQLPEEGLKFMVYLQKENIIDESGMPKERFSAEFPKEGPSILRIQQVVRGDSAAYFCASSLRGTGINIQYFGAGTRLSVL.

The chain has TRBV9 and TRBJ2-3; 8 nucleotides align to TRBD2. CDR3 length: 15 amino acids. V dropped 3 bases and J dropped 5; count of bases not matched to a gene: 8. Germline V gene sequence: CDR1 SGDLS, CDR2 YYNGEE. The CDR3: CASSGTSQAVDTQYF. The CDR3 coding sequence is TGTGCCAGCAGCGGGACTAGCCAAGCGGTAGATACGCAGTATTTT.

Worth noting for this clonotype: One end of the junction fails to match germline, which may point to a read error. The chain uses TRBV4-2 and TRBJ2-7; 10 bases align to TRBD2. Germline V CDR1 and CDR2: LGHNA, YNFKEQ. The CDR3 contains 15 residues. This CDR3 reads CSSSHGTSAAYEQYF. The CDR3 DNA reads TGTTCCAGCAGCCATGGGACTAGCGCCGCCTACGAGCAGTACTTC.